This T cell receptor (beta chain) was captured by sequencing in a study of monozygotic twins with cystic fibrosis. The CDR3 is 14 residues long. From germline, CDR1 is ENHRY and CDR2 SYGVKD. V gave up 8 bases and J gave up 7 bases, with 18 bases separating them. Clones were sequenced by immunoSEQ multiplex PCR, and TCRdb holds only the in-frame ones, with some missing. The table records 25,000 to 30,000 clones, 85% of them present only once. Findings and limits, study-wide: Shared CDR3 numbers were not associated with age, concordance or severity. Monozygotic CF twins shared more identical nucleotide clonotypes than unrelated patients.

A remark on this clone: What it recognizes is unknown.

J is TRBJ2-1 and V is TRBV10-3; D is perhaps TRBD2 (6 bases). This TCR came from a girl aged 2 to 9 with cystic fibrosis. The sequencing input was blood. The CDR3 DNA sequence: TGTGCCATCGTTCCGGGGCGGGGACTTAATGAGCAGTTCTTC. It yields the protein CAIVPGRGLNEQFF.